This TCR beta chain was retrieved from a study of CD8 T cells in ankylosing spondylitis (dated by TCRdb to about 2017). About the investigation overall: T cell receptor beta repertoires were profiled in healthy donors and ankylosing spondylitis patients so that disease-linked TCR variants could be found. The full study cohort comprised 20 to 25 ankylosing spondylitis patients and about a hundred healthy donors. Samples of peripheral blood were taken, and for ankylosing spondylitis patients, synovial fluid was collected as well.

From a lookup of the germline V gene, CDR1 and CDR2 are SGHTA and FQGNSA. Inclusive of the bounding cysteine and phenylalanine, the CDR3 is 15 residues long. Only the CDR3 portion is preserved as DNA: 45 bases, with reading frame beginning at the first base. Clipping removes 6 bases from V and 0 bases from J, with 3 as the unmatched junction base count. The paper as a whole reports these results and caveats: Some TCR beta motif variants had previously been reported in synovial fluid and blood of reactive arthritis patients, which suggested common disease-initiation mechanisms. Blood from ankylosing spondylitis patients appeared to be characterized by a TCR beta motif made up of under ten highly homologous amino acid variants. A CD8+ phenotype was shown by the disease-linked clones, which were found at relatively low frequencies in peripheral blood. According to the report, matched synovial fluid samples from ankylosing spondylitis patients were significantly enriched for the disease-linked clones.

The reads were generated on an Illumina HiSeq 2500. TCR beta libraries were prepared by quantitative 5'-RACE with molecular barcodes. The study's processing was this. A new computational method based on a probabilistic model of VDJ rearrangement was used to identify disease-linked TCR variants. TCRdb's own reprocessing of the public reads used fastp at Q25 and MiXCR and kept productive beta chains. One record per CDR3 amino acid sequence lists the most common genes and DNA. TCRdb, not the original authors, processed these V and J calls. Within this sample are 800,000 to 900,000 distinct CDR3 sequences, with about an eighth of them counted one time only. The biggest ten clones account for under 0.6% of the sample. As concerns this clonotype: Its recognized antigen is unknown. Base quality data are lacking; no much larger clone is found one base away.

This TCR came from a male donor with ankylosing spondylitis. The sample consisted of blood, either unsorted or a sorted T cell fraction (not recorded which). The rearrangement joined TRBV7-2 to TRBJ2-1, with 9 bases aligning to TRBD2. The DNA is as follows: TGTGCCAGCAGACCTAGCGGGATCTCCTACAATGAGCAGTTCTTC. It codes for CASRPSGISYNEQFF. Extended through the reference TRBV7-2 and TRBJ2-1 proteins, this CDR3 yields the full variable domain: GAGVSQSPSNKVTEKGKDVELRCDPISGHTALYWYRQSLGQGLEFLIYFQGNSAPDKSGLPSDRFSAERTGGSVSTLTIQRTQQEDSAVYLCASRPSGISYNEQFFGPGTRLTVL.